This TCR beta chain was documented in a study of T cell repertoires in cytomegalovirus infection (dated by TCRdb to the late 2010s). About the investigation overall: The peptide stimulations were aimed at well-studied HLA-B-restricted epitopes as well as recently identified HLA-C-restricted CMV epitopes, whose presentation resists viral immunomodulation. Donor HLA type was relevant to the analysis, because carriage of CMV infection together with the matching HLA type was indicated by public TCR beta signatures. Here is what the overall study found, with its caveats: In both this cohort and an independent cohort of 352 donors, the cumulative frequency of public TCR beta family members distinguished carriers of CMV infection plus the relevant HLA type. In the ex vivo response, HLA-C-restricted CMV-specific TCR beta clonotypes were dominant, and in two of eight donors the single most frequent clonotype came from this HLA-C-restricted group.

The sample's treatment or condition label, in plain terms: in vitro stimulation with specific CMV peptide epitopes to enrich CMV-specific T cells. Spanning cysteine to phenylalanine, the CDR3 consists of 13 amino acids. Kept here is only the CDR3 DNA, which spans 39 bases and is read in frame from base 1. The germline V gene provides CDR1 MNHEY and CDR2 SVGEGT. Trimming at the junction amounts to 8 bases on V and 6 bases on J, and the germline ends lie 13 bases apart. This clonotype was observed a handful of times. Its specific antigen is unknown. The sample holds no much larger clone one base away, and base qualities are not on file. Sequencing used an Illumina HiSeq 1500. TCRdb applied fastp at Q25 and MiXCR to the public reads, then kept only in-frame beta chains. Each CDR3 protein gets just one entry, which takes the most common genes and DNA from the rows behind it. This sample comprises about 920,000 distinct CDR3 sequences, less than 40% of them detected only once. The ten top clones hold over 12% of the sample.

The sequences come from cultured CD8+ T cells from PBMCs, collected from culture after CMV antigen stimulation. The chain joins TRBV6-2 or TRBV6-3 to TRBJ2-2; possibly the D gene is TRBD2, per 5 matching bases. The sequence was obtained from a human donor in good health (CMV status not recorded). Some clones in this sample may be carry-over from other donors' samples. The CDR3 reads CASRRAFAGELFF. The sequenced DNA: TGTGCCAGCCGGCGGGCGTTCGCCGGGGAGCTGTTTTTT.